These 32 T cell receptor beta chains were all obtained from the same sample, sequenced in a study of cytomegalovirus exposure and HLA in healthy donors. It was with 60 Vbeta and 13 Jbeta primers that the PCR ran. Repertoires were generated with immunoSEQ multiplex PCR, while TCRdb's copy carries only in-frame clones and drops some. The sample has about 160,000 clones, roughly 80% seen once. Material: PBMCs. The receptor source for this set is a woman in her thirties in good health and CMV-seropositive.

The rearrangement joins TRBV7-2 to TRBJ2-7; TRBD2 might be the D (6 bases). The germline V and J ends were trimmed by 5 bases and 2 bases, with 16 bases remaining between them. Germline assignment: CDR1 SGHTA and CDR2 FQGNSA. The CDR3 covers 15 residues. Here the CDR3 DNA reads TGTGCCAGCAGCCGCGACGGGGGAACTACCTACGAGCAGTACTTC. It encodes CASSRDGGTTYEQYF. Using reference TRBV7-2 and TRBJ2-7 for the parts outside the CDR3, the full variable domain is GAGVSQSPSNKVTEKGKDVELRCDPISGHTALYWYRQSLGQGLEFLIYFQGNSAPDKSGLPSDRFSAERTGGSVSTLTIQRTQQEDSAVYLCASSRDGGTTYEQYFGPGTRLTVT.

This sequence joins TRBV18 and TRBJ1-1; D is uncertain. With 3 bases removed from V and 3 bases from J, the gap between germline ends came to 14 bases. Germline V gene sequence: CDR1 KGHSH, CDR2 LQKENI. This CDR3 comprises 15 residues. In DNA form, the CDR3 reads TGTGCCAGCTCACCCCGCCTCGTGCGGGACACTGAAGCTTTCTTT. Protein product: CASSPRLVRDTEAFF.

This clone has a single count. CDR3 coding DNA: TGCGCCAGCAGCCCCGGACAGGGACGCTATGGCTACACCTTC. It translates to CASSPGQGRYGYTF. The rearrangement uses TRBV4-3 and TRBJ1-2; 8 bases align to TRBD1. This CDR3 comprises 14 residues. Trimming cost V 4 bases and J 4 bases; bases outside gene matches: 5. Germline V lookup: CDR1 LGHNA, CDR2 YSLEER.

The CDR3 loop is CASSRSRGRETQYF. The CDR3 DNA follows: TGCGCCAGCAGCCGGAGCAGGGGCCGGGAGACCCAGTACTTC. This chain joins TRBV4-3 and TRBJ2-5; possibly TRBD1 for D (6 bases). V was clipped by 4 bases and J by 5 bases, with 14 bases between them. This CDR3 is 14 amino acids long. Per the germline V gene, CDR1 is LGHNA and CDR2 is YSLEER.

The chain uses TRBV18 and TRBJ2-7; tentatively, D is TRBD2 (6 bases). Germline-derived CDR1 and CDR2 are KGHSH and LQKENI. Trimming shortened V by 4 bases and J by 1 base, and 8 bases separated the two germline ends. The CDR3 length is 13 residues. In nucleotides, the CDR3 is TGTGCCAGCTCACGCGGGGCTTCCTACGAGCAGTACTTC. This codes for CASSRGASYEQYF. The full variable domain, completed using reference TRBV18 and TRBJ2-7, is NAGVMQNPRHLVRRRGQEARLRCSPMKGHSHVYWYRQLPEEGLKFMVYLQKENIIDESGMPKERFSAEFPKEGPSILRIQQVVRGDSAAYFCASSRGASYEQYFGPGTRLTVT.

The chain is built from TRBV5-1 and TRBJ2-3; TRBD2 aligns across 16 bases. The CDR3 extends over 16 amino acids. J gave up 6 bases and V 4 bases, and 5 bases lay outside the gene matches. CDR1 is SGHRS, CDR2 YFSETQ, per germline. CDR3 region: CASSQGLAGGLDTQYF. The DNA for the CDR3 is TGCGCCAGCAGCCAGGGACTAGCGGGGGGGCTGGATACGCAGTATTTT.

The gene calls are TRBV27 and TRBJ1-6; 10 bases align to TRBD1. The CDR3 is 13 amino acids. In germline, CDR1 is MNHEY, CDR2 SMNVEV (reference sequence). With 4 bases clipped from V and 13 bases from J, the junction kept 4 bases outside the gene matches. CDR3 protein: CASSWGTGAPLHF. As DNA, the CDR3 is TGTGCCAGCAGTTGGGGGACAGGGGCCCCCCTCCACTTT.

The chain uses TRBV2 and TRBJ1-1; D perhaps matches TRBD1 (5 bases). This CDR3 has 13 residues. Germline assignment: CDR1 SNHLY and CDR2 FYNNEI. V lost 6 bases, J lost 0 bases, and 8 bases lay in between. The CDR3 reads CASSGGVNTEAFF. In DNA form, the CDR3 reads TGTGCCAGCAGCGGGGGGGTGAACACTGAAGCTTTCTTT.

The J gene is TRBJ2-5, the V gene TRBV4-2; 11 bases agree with TRBD2. The CDR3 runs 19 residues. Germline CDR1 reads LGHNA; CDR2 reads YNFKEQ. Trimming at V came to 0 bases and at J to 2 bases, leaving 11 bases not matched to a gene. CDR3 sequence (DNA): TGTGCCAGCAGCCAAGATTTACTAGCGGGGGCCGGATTTCAAGAGACCCAGTACTTC. Translating it yields CASSQDLLAGAGFQETQYF.

This clone was recorded only once. This rearrangement joins TRBV18 to TRBJ1-6; tentatively, D is TRBD1 (5 bases). Trimming removed 3 bases at V and 6 bases at J, with 12 bases between. The CDR3 contains 15 residues. Germline CDR1 is KGHSH and CDR2 is LQKENI. The CDR3 loop is CASSPSRVGNSPLHF. The CDR3 region has the DNA TGTGCCAGCTCACCCTCCAGGGTCGGTAATTCACCCCTCCACTTT.

The gene calls are TRBV6-5 and TRBJ1-2; tentative D call: TRBD1 (6 bases). V lost 6 bases and J lost 2, with 13 bases in between. Looked up from germline, CDR1 is MNHEY and CDR2 is SVGAGI. CDR3 length equals 14 residues. In nucleotides, the CDR3 is TGTGCCAGCAGAAGGACAGCTACCAACTATGGCTACACCTTC. It is translated as CASRRTATNYGYTF.

The chain links TRBV30 to TRBJ1-2; a possible D gene is TRBD1 (5 bases). There are 15 residues in the CDR3. CDR1 is GTSNPN and CDR2 is SVGIG in the germline V gene (reference sequence). Deletions cut 2 bases from V and 1 base from J, with 14 bases between. The CDR3 loop reads CAWSYGTPYNYGYTF. DNA for the CDR3: TGTGCCTGGAGTTATGGGACTCCTTATAACTATGGCTACACCTTC.

The count of this clone is one. The CDR3 bases are TGTGCCAGCAGTTCCCAGGGGGGTTACTACGAGCAGTACTTC. It is translated as CASSSQGGYYEQYF. The chain uses TRBV27 and TRBJ2-7, with D possibly being TRBD1 (7 bases). Germline V gene sequence: CDR1 MNHEY, CDR2 SMNVEV (reference sequence). V was pared by 4 bases and J by 3 bases, with 13 bases between. The CDR3 contains 14 residues.

The J gene is TRBJ2-7, the V gene TRBV4-2; D is uncertain. CDR1 is LGHNA, CDR2 YNFKEQ, per germline. This CDR3 region has 13 residues. The germline V and J ends were trimmed by 0 bases and 4 bases, with 7 bases remaining between them. CDR3 bases: TGTGCCAGCAGCCAAGATCAACTGTACGAGCAGTACTTC. This sequence encodes CASSQDQLYEQYF.

The chain employs TRBV6-5 and TRBJ2-2, with D unresolved. The CDR3 length is 13 residues. CDR1 MNHEY and CDR2 SVGAGI come from the germline V gene. Trimming left V 6 bases short and J 2 bases short, with 7 bases between. CDR3 loop: CASRSSNTGELFF. The CDR3 region has the DNA TGTGCCAGCAGAAGTAGTAACACCGGGGAGCTGTTTTTT.

The chain carries TRBV5-1 and TRBJ2-3; TRBD2 matches 7 bases. Germline V lookup: CDR1 SGHRS, CDR2 YFSETQ. This CDR3 contains 16 residues. J gave up 4 bases and V 0 bases, and 8 bases lay outside the gene matches. CDR3 DNA sequence: TGCGCCAGCAGCTTGGCGGGAGCGGGGCGGGCAGATACGCAGTATTTT. This gives the protein CASSLAGAGRADTQYF.

The chain couples TRBV7-8 to TRBJ1-5; maybe TRBD1 (5 bases). Germline CDR1 reads SGHVS; CDR2 reads FQNEAQ. This CDR3 is 15 amino acids long. V dropped 4 bases and J dropped 3 bases, with 13 bases sitting between them. CDR3 DNA: TGTGCCAGCAGCTCCAGACAGCTCCCCAATCAGCCCCAGCATTTT. Translating it yields CASSSRQLPNQPQHF.

This chain connects TRBV7-3 to TRBJ2-3, with D uncertain. Trimming took 0 bases from V and 1 from J, leaving 14 bases between them. Per the germline V gene, CDR1 is SGHTA and CDR2 is FQGTGA. The CDR3 is 17 amino acids. This CDR3 is CASSLTGTQPRTDTQYF. DNA for the CDR3: TGTGCCAGCAGCTTAACGGGCACGCAACCACGCACAGATACGCAGTATTTT. Based on the CDR3 plus reference TRBV7-3 and TRBJ2-3, the full variable domain is GAGVSQTPSNKVTEKGKYVELRCDPISGHTALYWYRQSLGQGPEFLIYFQGTGAADDSGLPNDRFFAVRPEGSVSTLKIQRTERGDSAVYLCASSLTGTQPRTDTQYFGPGTRLTVL.

The chain couples TRBV2 to TRBJ1-1, with TRBD1 matching 7 bases. Germline-derived CDR1 and CDR2 are SNHLY and FYNNEI. J gave up 5 bases and V 1 base, and 1 base lay outside the gene matches. CDR3 length equals 13 residues. The CDR3 coding sequence is TGTGCCAGCAGTGAAGACAGGGGAACTGAAGCTTTCTTT. Translating gives CASSEDRGTEAFF.

The rearrangement uses TRBV18 and TRBJ1-2; tentative D call: TRBD1 (5 bases). The CDR3 covers 12 residues. The V gene's germline CDR1 is KGHSH and CDR2 LQKENI. The V end was cut by 6 bases, the J end by 4 bases, with 9 bases between. CDR3 DNA sequence: TGTGCCAGCTCCCGAGACAGCTATGGCTACACCTTC. Residues: CASSRDSYGYTF.

CDR3 in amino acids: CASSLGRVGEAQYF. DNA of the CDR3: TGTGCCAGCAGCTTAGGGAGGGTGGGGGAGGCCCAGTACTTC. This rearrangement joins TRBV7-8 to TRBJ2-5; D is perhaps TRBD2 (6 bases). Trimming left V 1 base short and J 9 bases short, with 15 bases between. CDR3 length equals 14 residues. Germline CDR1 and CDR2: SGHVS and FQNEAQ. The full variable domain, in which reference TRBV7-8 and TRBJ2-5 provide the parts outside the CDR3, is GAGVSQSPRYKVAKRGQDVALRCDPISGHVSLFWYQQALGQGPEFLTYFQNEAQLDKSGLPSDRFFAERPEGSVSTLKIQRTQQEDSAVYLCASSLGRVGEAQYFGPGTRLLVL.

J is TRBJ2-1 and V is TRBV4-1; the match to TRBD2 covers 14 bases. The J segment lost 1 base and the V segment lost 4 bases, leaving 6 bases of the junction unmatched. The CDR3 contains 18 residues. The germline V gene has CDR1 MGHRA and CDR2 YSYEKL. CDR3 coding DNA: TGCGCCAGCAGCCGTCGACTAGCGGGGGGGCTGTCCTACAATGAGCAGTTCTTC. Residues: CASSRRLAGGLSYNEQFF.

The V call is TRBV19, the J call TRBJ1-1, with TRBD1 as a possible D gene (5 bases). V lost 3 bases, J lost 1 base, and 15 bases lay in between. The length of the CDR3 is 16 residues. CDR1 and CDR2 (germline): LNHDA, SQIVND (reference sequence). The CDR3 DNA reads as TGTGCCAGTAGTATGCTAAGTCCAGGGCCGAACACTGAAGCTTTCTTT. This translates into CASSMLSPGPNTEAFF.

The chain links TRBV6-5 to TRBJ1-6; tentatively, D is TRBD1 (6 bases). Germline V gives CDR1 MNHEY, CDR2 SVGAGI. Trimming removed 6 bases at V and 3 bases at J, with 9 bases between. The CDR3 spans 14 residues. CDR3 coding DNA: TGTGCCAGCAGGACAGGCTACTATAATTCACCCCTCCACTTT. Translation gives CASRTGYYNSPLHF.

V gene TRBV7-3 combines with J gene TRBJ1-1; D gene uncertain. CDR3 size: 13 residues. V was trimmed by 1 base and J by 6 bases, leaving 9 bases between them. The V gene's germline CDR1 is SGHTA and CDR2 FQGTGA. The DNA of the CDR3 is TGTGCCAGCAGCTTAAGTCCCGGGGCTGAAGCTTTCTTT. This translates into CASSLSPGAEAFF.

The V call is TRBV9, the J call TRBJ1-1; D not certain. The CDR3 consists of 12 residues. Trimming removed 4 bases at V and 4 bases at J, with 8 bases between. CDR1 SGDLS and CDR2 YYNGEE come from the germline V gene. The CDR3 DNA reads as TGTGCCAGCAGCCCCGTTCTCACTGAAGCTTTCTTT. Protein: CASSPVLTEAFF.

As DNA, the CDR3 is TGTGCCAGCGCAAAAGGGACTTCTAAAGAGACCCAGTACTTC. Protein: CASAKGTSKETQYF. The genes are TRBV7-3 and TRBJ2-5; a weak D match, TRBD2 (6 bases). The length of the CDR3 is 14 residues. The V gene lost 8 bases and the J gene lost 3 bases, with 16 bases spanning the gap. CDR1 and CDR2 (germline): SGHTA, FQGTGA.

The gene calls are TRBV9 and TRBJ1-6; tentative D call: TRBD1 (5 bases). Looked up from germline, CDR1 is SGDLS and CDR2 is YYNGEE. The CDR3 totals 15 residues. Trimming removed 2 bases at V and 3 bases at J, with 9 bases between. This CDR3 reads CASSVRQNYNSPLHF. The CDR3 bases are TGTGCCAGCAGCGTCCGACAGAACTATAATTCACCCCTCCACTTT.

This clone occurred once. The chain is built from TRBV2 and TRBJ2-7; D possibly corresponds to TRBD2 (5 bases). Germline V gene lookup returns CDR1 SNHLY and CDR2 FYNNEI. V lost 6 bases, J lost 1 base, and 13 bases lay in between. The length of the CDR3 is 14 residues. The CDR3 bases are TGTGCCAGCAGCCCCGGACGGGGTTCCTACGAGCAGTACTTC. Its protein is CASSPGRGSYEQYF.

The chain has TRBV30 and TRBJ2-7; a possible D gene is TRBD1 (5 bases). The CDR3 contains 14 residues. Germline CDR1 is GTSNPN and CDR2 is SVGIG (reference sequence). V lost 3 bases and J 3 bases, leaving 15 bases between the germline ends. CDR3 in amino acids: CAWRFRQIFYEQYF. The CDR3 DNA follows: TGTGCCTGGAGGTTCCGACAGATTTTCTACGAGCAGTACTTC.

The rearrangement uses TRBV4-3 and TRBJ1-1, with 9 bases identical to TRBD1. Germline trimming cut 0 bases from V and 11 bases from J; bases unmatched to any gene: 10. Germline V lookup: CDR1 LGHNA, CDR2 YSLEER. The CDR3 contains 15 residues. The CDR3 here is CASSQERWGQGYAFF. DNA of the CDR3: TGCGCCAGCAGCCAAGAGAGGTGGGGACAGGGATACGCTTTCTTT.

The rearrangement joins TRBV27 to TRBJ1-1; 7 bases match TRBD1. Germline CDR1 reads MNHEY; CDR2 reads SMNVEV (reference sequence). J gave up 1 base and V 6 bases, and 5 bases lay outside the gene matches. The CDR3 is made up of 14 amino acids. Written as DNA, the CDR3 is TGTGCCAGCAGGGGGACAGACTCGAACACTGAAGCTTTCTTT. Translating it yields CASRGTDSNTEAFF.